The following is a TCR beta chain sequence with its context. Its specificity is unknown. The data belong to a study of radiotherapy plus CTLA-4 blockade in lung cancer. General study findings and limits: After radiotherapy and ipilimumab, tumor-derived clones expanded in peripheral blood.

V was pared by 0 bases and J by 4 bases, with 6 bases of the junction left unmatched. This CDR3 contains 17 residues. Germline CDR1 LGHNA, CDR2 YNFKEQ. The study gave focal radiation plus ipilimumab CTLA-4 blockade to patients with chemo-refractory metastatic non-small-cell lung cancer. Sequencing used immunoSEQ multiplex PCR; TCRdb keeps in-frame clones, though not all of them. The data show about 85,000 clones, around 88% seen once. The input for sequencing was peripheral blood, taken from a patient treated with radiotherapy plus ipilimumab. The chain couples TRBV4-2 to TRBJ2-1; 10 bases agree with TRBD2. This sequence was found in a human donor with non-small cell lung cancer who had a partial response to radiotherapy plus ipilimumab. The CDR3 loop is CASSQDPSGSQYNEQFF. The CDR3 coding sequence is TGTGCCAGCAGCCAAGATCCTAGCGGGAGCCAGTACAATGAGCAGTTCTTC.